The present T cell receptor beta chain was sequenced within a study of T cell repertoires in cytomegalovirus infection. The overall study: Public TCR beta signatures were indicative of both CMV infection and a matching HLA type. Overall study results and limits: What dominated the ex vivo response were HLA-C-restricted CMV-specific TCR beta clonotypes. Identification of carriers of CMV plus the relevant HLA was performed using cumulative public TCR beta family frequency.

The CDR3 length is 14 residues. The V segment lost 5 bases and the J segment 5 bases; nucleotides outside the gene matches: 5. The germline V gene encodes CDR1 KGHDR and CDR2 SFDVKD. Each CDR3 protein gets one entry after TCRdb re-called the reads with MiXCR. This sample has around 530,000 distinct CDR3 sequences; approximately 17% occur once, and the top ten carry 20% to 30%. This clonotype was seen ten or more times. As yet, its antigen is unknown. This clonotype originated in a human donor in good health (CMV status not recorded). Some clones in this sample may be carry-over from other donors' samples. The V gene is TRBV24-1, the J gene TRBJ2-7; 10 positions match TRBD1. The material sequenced was CD8+ T cells from PBMCs. CDR3 DNA sequence: TGTGCCACCAGTGCGGGACAGGGGCCAAACGAGCAGTACTTC. It specifies CATSAGQGPNEQYF.